What follows describes a single TCR beta chain. Its antigen is not yet known. Base qualities were left out, and no much larger clone turns up one base away. The method was the immunoSEQ multiplex PCR assay. The multiplex PCR relied on a mix of 60 forward primers for TCR Vbeta segments and 13 reverse primers for TCR Jbeta segments. The CDR3 region of rearranged TCR beta genes was amplified from genomic DNA by a multiplex PCR assay. Amplified TCR beta libraries were sequenced as 87-base-pair reads on the Illumina HiSeq System. Per the original workflow: Across the roughly 600 repertoires, a later analysis counted some 80 million unique TCR beta chains, 8.5 million to 12 million of which were shared by at least two donors. Raw reads were error-corrected and collapsed into unique sequences by a nearest-neighbor algorithm in which closely related sequences were merged to remove PCR and sequencing errors. CDR3 sequences were aligned to IMGT reference sequences to assign V, D and J gene segments. For a sequence to be retained, a match of at least six nucleotides was required to both a V gene segment and a J gene segment. A rearrangement counted as productive if the CDR3 had no stop codons and remained in frame with V and J, and every other rearrangement counted as non-productive. CDR3 was defined by IMGT convention, running from the second conserved V-encoded cysteine to the conserved J-encoded phenylalanine. Sequences without an unambiguous match to a single V gene segment were excluded from the earlier analysis of about 600 of the donors. In an earlier analysis of 450 to 700 of the donors, V segments were called functional above 56.7% productive rearrangements and were called segregating when the between-donor standard deviation exceeded 5%. A statistical classification framework was built to diagnose cytomegalovirus status from the catalog of TCR beta chain sequences. V and J gene assignment, in a later analysis, came from comparing TCR nucleotide sequences with IMGT/GENE-DB human TR gene sequences. In a later analysis, CDR3 sequences and most-parsimonious VDJ recombination scenarios were assigned using the TCRdist pipeline. In a later analysis, each TCR beta chain was defined by its CDR3 amino acid sequence together with its V-gene family, and reads lacking a unique V-gene family were excluded. As a way to deal with suspected cross-contamination and a sequencing artifact, a later analysis dropped 500 to 700 nucleotide sequences that were highly shared and had low generation probability. For each public chain, a later analysis derived a clonal expansion index from normalized ranks of inferred template counts within each repertoire. Generation probabilities in a later analysis came from a VDJ recombination model fitted to out-of-frame rearrangements, and those results were checked against IGoR. Hypergeometric tests were used in a later analysis to score TCR-TCR, TCR-HLA and TCR-CMV co-occurrence, with a repertoire-size bias correction applied to the TCR pairs. In a later analysis, false discovery rates were estimated by permuting HLA or CMV assignments 20 times. In a later analysis, co-occurring TCRs were grouped using DBSCAN, and TCRdist sequence similarity was added for clustering within HLA-allele-positive subsets. Repertoires with fewer than 30,000 or more than 120,000 public chains were left out of co-occurrence clustering, as were four to six repertoires with anomalous nucleotide sharing. The table was pulled from immuneACCESS by TCRdb, which kept in-frame rearrangements only. Such tables lose some clones; where checked, under half of the loss comes from unresolved V genes, and the rest has no known cause. V and J calls and clone size are given by that table; D and trimming were obtained from the DNA. A total of roughly 100,000 clones appear in this sample, about 81% of them only once. Under 1.5% of the sample belongs to the ten largest clones.

The source of the sample is a study of cytomegalovirus exposure and HLA in healthy donors (TCRdb year 2017). Regarding the complete study: In an earlier analysis of roughly 590 of the donors, roughly 300 Gb of sequence data and approximately 120 million unique TCR beta sequences from about 180 million T cells were reported. About 300 gigabases of sequencing data and around 85 million unique TCR sequences made up an early release that covered over 550 HLA-typed donors. The genetic ancestry cluster associated with self-reported Caucasian donors included about 81% of the approximately 410 genotyped donors. The study was designed to test whether signatures of past pathogen exposure could be identified by cataloging public T cell receptors. The study profiled the T cell repertoires of fewer than 850 subjects by immunosequencing and related them to cytomegalovirus serostatus. Besides the first cohort of approximately 670 subjects, a separate validation cohort made up of roughly 130 different subjects was used. High-throughput TCR immunosequencing, statistical association of individual TCRs with disease status, and machine learning were combined to predict cytomegalovirus infection status. To study patterns of TCR occurrence, a later analysis re-analyzed previously published TCR beta repertoires from around 670 donors and added high-resolution HLA genotyping. In the later analysis, no new phenotypic data were used to find candidate immune exposures; instead, reliance was placed on TCR beta sequences and their occurrence across donors. An earlier analysis of 587 of the donors applied high-throughput TCR beta sequencing to assess whether each TCR beta V gene segment acted as functional or pseudogenic. Donor age, sex, ethnicity and CMV serostatus were compiled together with the repertoire data. A later genetic analysis used genome-wide SNP genotypes for about 55% of the 666 donors, treating that subset as a discovery cohort. Every repertoire in the discovery cohort had been generated on one and the same sequencing platform. HLA typing covered class I and class II loci at four-digit resolution. Typing coverage differed by locus: A, B, C, DRB1 and DQB1 were typed in roughly 629-640 donors, DQA1 in 500 to 550, DPA1 in around 580, and DPB1 in roughly 470. Four to six DR-DQ haplotypes were handled as single units for association and clustering because linkage in the cohort was strong. Across 300 to 400 genotyped donors of the cohort, an average of roughly 250,000 unique TCR beta nucleotide sequences per donor were sequenced, and 15% to 20% of those sequences were non-productive. Overall study results and their limits: When HLA alleles, especially DR and DQ, strongly co-occurred, TCR associations were difficult to assign to individual alleles. An association between a missense DCLRE1C variant and V-gene and J-gene trimming of TCR beta chains was found in a later genetic analysis and replicated in an independent cohort. According to a later analysis, most CMV-associated TCR beta chains appeared to be HLA-restricted, and the HLA associations seemed to be driven largely by CMV exposure. The classifier was reported to diagnose cytomegalovirus status with high specificity and sensitivity in both the original cohort and the validation cohort. Correlated functional status among segregating V segments might reflect linkage disequilibrium, but an unknown experimental factor could not be ruled out. A further reported finding was that TCR beta sequences accurately predicted the HLA-A and HLA-B alleles for most subjects in the first cohort. The presence/absence analyses assumed that sequencing depth was roughly uniform across donors, and that assumption may not be true. Because the 87-base-pair reads could not distinguish some IMGT-functional V segments, including TRBV6-2 and TRBV6-3, those segments were excluded. Around 16 rarely observed V segments, including chromosome 9 orphons, were excluded from the earlier analysis of about 600 of the donors because counts were too low. According to a later analysis, parvovirus B19, influenza, CMV and Epstein-Barr virus appeared linked to several top co-occurrence clusters. The cohort was sequenced for TCR beta chains only, and without alpha or paired-chain data the features that could be detected were limited. According to the authors, the approach could potentially be generalized to other disease states and immunological phenotypes. The only immune exposure information available for the cohort was CMV serostatus. A later analysis associated roughly 17,000 TCR beta sequences with specific HLA alleles at a false discovery rate of 0.05. Compared with the roughly 720-donor mean, donors in an Asian-associated ancestry cluster had fewer N-insertions in productive TCRs, according to a later genetic analysis. In an earlier analysis of several hundred of the donors, most TCR beta V segments were observed in productive rearrangements about 90% or about 30% of the time, broadly matching IMGT annotations. A few of the identified cytomegalovirus-associated TCR beta chains were confirmed in vitro to be specific for cytomegalovirus antigens. A later analysis found that TCR association rates varied across HLA loci, with DRB1 alleles showing the most associated TCRs and HLA-C alleles the fewest. Across donors, most TCR sequences were observed very rarely, whereas some public TCRs were present in many individuals. Because HLA typing was missing for some donors at each locus, association tests included only the typed subset. A cluster of highly shared sequence variants was judged likely to be a technical artifact of the sequencing pipeline. The study gave a list of about 170 TCR beta chains associated with cytomegalovirus. In a later analysis, HLA-associated TCR beta chains were found to be more clonally expanded and to have lower generation probabilities than equally common non-associated chains.

The cohort consisted of approximately 670 healthy bone marrow donors. All cohort members were sampled while nominally healthy, although unrecorded immune exposures were likely present. The donor was CMV seronegative and was included in the group of a few hundred seronegative cohort members. Every donor gave a peripheral blood sample, and the peripheral blood mononuclear cells from that sample were used for TCR beta sequencing. The Qiagen DNeasy Blood Extraction Kit was used to extract genomic DNA from the blood cell samples. For CDR1 and CDR2, the germline V gene lists ENHRY and SYGVKD. The CDR3 contains 14 residues, cysteine and phenylalanine counted. Kept here is only the CDR3 DNA, which spans 42 bases and is read in frame from base 1. The junction shows trimming of 1 base on V and 4 bases on J, plus 10 bases between the germline ends.

This sequence uses TRBV10-3 and TRBJ1-1, and TRBD1 may be the D gene, going by 5 matching bases. This clonotype was sampled from a man aged 25 to 40 in good health and CMV-seronegative. Sample: PBMCs. The nucleotide sequence reads TGTGCCATCAGTGAGTATCGGGGGGGCACTGAAGCTTTCTTT. It translates as CAISEYRGGTEAFF.